The next 25 T cell receptor beta chains were all read from a single sample in a study of regulatory T cells in long-lasting Graves disease. Arm-PCR of CDR3 regions and iRepertoire HTBI primers were used to build TCR beta libraries. TCRdb itself ran the multiplex PCR reads through MiXCR, one entry per CDR3 protein. The data hold approximately 310,000 distinct CDR3 sequences, with 18% observed a single time. The time point here: newly diagnosed GD, antithyroid drugs for less than 3 months. The TCR library was made from RNA that had been extracted from PBMCs in TRIzol. The sequences come from peripheral blood mononuclear cells (PBMCs), collected at new diagnosis, from a patient treated with antithyroid drugs. Receptor source: a female donor with Graves disease.

This clonotype came up once. The CDR3 region is CASTQIGVNTEAFF. CDR3 in DNA: TGTGCCAGCACCCAGATAGGGGTGAACACTGAAGCTTTCTTT. The V and J genes are TRBV4-2 and TRBJ1-1; possibly TRBD1 for D (5 bases). Germline CDR1 LGHNA, CDR2 YNFKEQ. There are 14 residues in the CDR3. V was trimmed by 7 bases and J by 0 bases, leaving 12 bases between them.

In this sample, this clonotype turned up many times. This sequence joins TRBV28 and TRBJ2-7, with TRBD2 matching 7 bases. The CDR3 contains 14 residues. Germline loops: CDR1 MDHEN, CDR2 SYDVKM. V shed 6 bases, J shed 5 bases, and the junction held 10 bases outside the gene matches. CDR3 amino acids: CASSRGSHQNEQYF. The CDR3 bases are TGTGCCAGCAGCCGCGGGAGTCACCAGAACGAGCAGTACTTC.

The V gene is TRBV10-1, the J gene TRBJ2-5; the D is unclear. CDR1 WNHNN and CDR2 SYGVQD come from the germline V gene (reference sequence). The CDR3 length is 13 residues. The ends were cut back, 10 bases at V and 4 bases at J, with 16 bases in the middle. The CDR3 region is CATSRTLGETQYF. The CDR3 DNA is TGCGCCACCTCTAGGACGCTGGGAGAGACCCAGTACTTC.

This clonotype was detected many times. The genes are TRBV7-9 and TRBJ2-1; unclear D gene. This CDR3 contains 12 residues. V was trimmed by 2 bases and J by 9 bases, leaving 8 bases between them. Germline CDR1 SEHNR, CDR2 FQNEAQ (reference sequence). The CDR3 reads CASSLPQSEQFF. The DNA of the CDR3 is TGTGCCAGCAGCTTACCGCAGAGTGAGCAGTTCTTC.

This clonotype was seen repeatedly, ten times or more. CDR3 bases: TGTGCCACCAGTCGGTGCGACAGGGGGCCTAACTACGAGCAGTACTTC. This gives the protein CATSRCDRGPNYEQYF. The V and J genes are TRBV24-1 and TRBJ2-7; 10 nucleotides match TRBD1. The V gene end was trimmed by 6 bases and the J gene end by 3 bases; junction bases not matched to a gene: 10. CDR1 is KGHDR, CDR2 SFDVKD, per germline. The length of the CDR3 is 16 residues.

The chain joins TRBV27 to TRBJ1-1; tentatively, D is TRBD1 (6 bases). Germline loops: CDR1 MNHEY, CDR2 SMNVEV (reference sequence). The V gene lost 0 bases and the J gene lost 1 base, with 12 bases spanning the gap. This CDR3 contains 16 residues. The CDR3 nucleotides read TGTGCCAGCAGTTTATCACAGCTGGGGGCGAACACTGAAGCTTTCTTT. It codes for CASSLSQLGANTEAFF.

The chain has TRBV4-1 and TRBJ2-7; a weak D match, TRBD2 (6 bases). This CDR3 comprises 14 residues. Deletions cut 5 bases from V and 2 bases from J, with 13 bases between. The V gene's germline CDR1 is MGHRA and CDR2 YSYEKL. The CDR3 nucleotides read TGCGCCAGCAGCTCGGAGGGGCGGGCCTACGAGCAGTACTTC. Protein sequence: CASSSEGRAYEQYF.

This clonotype was counted a few times. V usage is TRBV15 and J usage is TRBJ2-2, with TRBD2 matching 16 bases. This CDR3 contains 17 residues. V was clipped by 0 bases and J by 7 bases; unmatched bases: 2. Germline values: CDR1 LNHNV, CDR2 YYDKDF (reference sequence). The CDR3 sequence is CATSRDGTSGRGGELFF. The CDR3 nucleotides read TGTGCCACCAGCAGAGACGGGACTAGCGGGAGGGGCGGGGAGCTGTTTTTT.

This clonotype was seen ten or more times. V and J are TRBV6-1 and TRBJ1-5, with a tentative D call TRBD1 (6 bases). Per the germline V gene, CDR1 is MNHNS and CDR2 is SASEGT. The length of the CDR3 is 14 residues. V lost 8 bases and J 3 bases, leaving 14 bases between the germline ends. The CDR3: CASGGGAVNQPQHF. The DNA of the CDR3 is TGTGCCAGCGGAGGGGGGGCGGTCAATCAGCCCCAGCATTTT.

Turning to this clonotype: A read error likely explains this, since a far larger clone differs by one base. The rearrangement joins TRBV7-2 to TRBJ2-5, with TRBD2 identical over 11 bases. CDR3 length: 15 residues. The V gene end was trimmed by 6 bases and the J gene end by 11 bases; junction bases not matched to a gene: 14. CDR1 SGHTA and CDR2 FQGNSA come from the germline V gene. This chain's CDR3 is CASSLILAGDNEQYF. For the CDR3, the DNA is TGTGCCAGCAGTTTGATACTAGCGGGGGACAATGAGCAGTACTTC. Filled out from reference TRBV7-2 and TRBJ2-5, the complete variable domain reads GAGVSQSPSNKVTEKGKDVELRCDPISGHTALYWYRQSLGQGLEFLIYFQGNSAPDKSGLPSDRFSAERTGGSVSTLTIQRTQQEDSAVYLCASSLILAGDNEQYFGPGTRLLVL.

Many counts were recorded for this clonotype. V is TRBV5-1 and J is TRBJ1-1; unclear D gene. The CDR3 covers 16 residues. V was cut by 3 bases and J by 5 bases, with 20 bases left in between. The germline V gene encodes CDR1 SGHRS and CDR2 YFSETQ. This CDR3 reads CASSWNPSAGGTEAFF. CDR3 nucleotide sequence: TGCGCCAGCAGCTGGAATCCGTCGGCAGGCGGTACTGAAGCTTTCTTT.

The chain uses TRBV28 and TRBJ1-5, with 7 bases matching TRBD1. The CDR3 runs 13 residues. Germline values: CDR1 MDHEN, CDR2 SYDVKM. V lost 7 bases, J lost 5 bases, and 5 bases stayed unmatched. CDR3 nucleotide sequence: TGTGCCAGCACCCAGGGGGTATATCAGCCCCAGCATTTT. Protein: CASTQGVYQPQHF.

The rearrangement uses TRBV2 and TRBJ1-1, with 7 bases fitting TRBD1. J lost 3 bases, V lost 2 bases, and 6 bases had no gene match. The CDR3 runs to 15 residues. Germline loops: CDR1 SNHLY, CDR2 FYNNEI. CDR3 residues: CASSEQRQGDTEAFF. The CDR3 DNA reads as TGTGCCAGCAGTGAACAGCGACAGGGTGACACTGAAGCTTTCTTT. The full variable domain, with the rest looked up from reference TRBV2 and TRBJ1-1, is EPEVTQTPSHQVTQMGQEVILRCVPISNHLYFYWYRQILGQKVEFLVSFYNNEISEKSEIFDDQFSVERPDGSNFTLKIRSTKLEDSAMYFCASSEQRQGDTEAFFGQGTRLTVV.

This clonotype was recorded many times. This chain joins TRBV9 and TRBJ2-4; TRBD1 or TRBD2 may be the D gene (6 bases each). Germline CDR1 is SGDLS and CDR2 is YYNGEE. The CDR3 loop spans 19 amino acids. Trimming shortened V by 0 bases and J by 7 bases, and 26 bases separated the two germline ends. Written as DNA, the CDR3 is TGTGCCAGCAGCGTAGGCCCCCTTGGCTACTACGGGGGCGAGAACATTCAGTACTTC. This codes for CASSVGPLGYYGGENIQYF.

This clonotype showed up many times. This chain links TRBV25-1 with TRBJ2-1; no reliable D call. CDR3 length: 13 residues. CDR1 and CDR2 (germline): MGHDK, SYGVNS. Between the trimmed V and J ends, which lost 7 bases and 0 bases, there was a span of 7 bases. The CDR3 nucleotides are TGTGCCAGCAAGTGGGACTCCTACAATGAGCAGTTCTTC. Amino acids: CASKWDSYNEQFF. Full variable domain (remainder filled in from reference TRBV25-1 and TRBJ2-1): EADIYQTPRYLVIGTGKKITLECSQTMGHDKMYWYQQDPGMELHLIHYSYGVNSTEKGDLSSESTVSRIRTEHFPLTLESARPSHTSQYLCASKWDSYNEQFFGPGTRLTVL.

This clonotype was seen a few times. Possible read error: a much larger clone is one base away. The chain combines TRBV28 with TRBJ2-1, with D tentatively TRBD2 (6 bases). V lost 8 bases, J lost 12 bases, and 26 bases lay in between. Germline CDR1 and CDR2: MDHEN and SYDVKM. CDR3 size: 15 residues. The CDR3 here is CASGPRDLGVDGQFF. DNA for the CDR3: TGTGCCAGCGGCCCTCGGGACTTAGGGGTGGATGGGCAGTTCTTC.

This clonotype was picked up many times. The rearrangement uses TRBV12-3 or TRBV12-4 and TRBJ2-5; D is undetermined. CDR3 length equals 14 residues. The V gene lost 3 bases and the J gene lost 1 base, with 9 bases spanning the gap. The CDR3 region is CASSFMRAQETQYF. The CDR3 region has the DNA TGTGCCAGCAGTTTTATGAGAGCCCAAGAGACCCAGTACTTC.

In its sample, this clonotype was seen many times. V gene TRBV7-9 combines with J gene TRBJ1-2; TRBD1 matches 7 bases. The CDR3 totals 17 residues. Germline assignment: CDR1 SEHNR and CDR2 FQNEAQ (reference sequence). Trimming removed 0 bases from V and 1 base from J; junction bases left unmatched: 8. CDR3 bases: TGTGCCAGCAGCTTAGCCCTTTCGACAGGGCGTAACTATGGCTACACCTTC. Protein sequence: CASSLALSTGRNYGYTF. Using reference TRBV7-9 and TRBJ1-2 for the parts outside the CDR3, the full variable domain is DTGVSQNPRHKITKRGQNVTFRCDPISEHNRLYWYRQTLGQGPEFLTYFQNEAQLEKSRLLSDRFSAERPKGSFSTLEIQRTEQGDSAMYLCASSLALSTGRNYGYTFGSGTRLTVV.

In this sample, this clonotype turned up many times. The chain joins TRBV19 to TRBJ2-1, with D perhaps matching TRBD1 (6 bases). In germline, CDR1 is LNHDA, CDR2 SQIVND (reference sequence). Trimming left V 8 bases short and J 4 bases short, with 12 bases between. The CDR3 has 13 residues. The CDR3: CASQNRVYNEQFF. The CDR3 DNA reads as TGTGCCAGTCAGAACAGGGTGTACAATGAGCAGTTCTTC.

This clonotype was seen many times. The rearrangement links TRBV6-9 to TRBJ2-5; TRBD1 is a possible D gene (6 bases). The germline V gene has CDR1 MNHGY and CDR2 SVAAGI. This CDR3 has 19 residues. The V end lost 4 bases, the J end lost 1 base, and 25 bases lay between the germline ends. Here the CDR3 DNA reads TGTGCCAGCAGTTGGGTCCTGTCCTACAGGGCGAACCCCCAAGAGACCCAGTACTTC. The encoded protein is CASSWVLSYRANPQETQYF.

Note on this clonotype: A read error may explain this, as a much larger clone is one base away. Lacking the conserved final phenylalanine or tryptophan, this CDR3 likely reflects a read error. The chain couples TRBV20-1 to TRBJ2-1; TRBD2 agrees at 7 bases. The CDR3 is 12 amino acids. Germline V lookup: CDR1 DFQATT, CDR2 SNEGSKA (reference sequence). V was clipped by 3 bases and J by 4 bases; unmatched bases: 0. The DNA for the CDR3 is TGCAGTGCTAGCGGGAGGTACAATGAGCAGTTCTAC. Its protein product is CSASGRYNEQFY.

This clonotype was counted between two and nine times. The CDR3 ends on some other residue instead of the conserved phenylalanine or tryptophan, so this is likely a read error. The chain carries TRBV12-5 and TRBJ2-2; no clear D gene. The CDR3 is made up of 12 amino acids. Germline V gives CDR1 LGHNT, CDR2 FRNRAP. Between the trimmed V and J ends, which lost 5 bases and 6 bases, there was a span of 7 bases. The CDR3 sequence is CASGDLAGELFS. The CDR3 nucleotides are TGTGCTAGTGGTGACCTCGCCGGGGAGCTGTTTTCT.

Only a few counts were recorded for this clonotype. The rearrangement joins TRBV12-3 or TRBV12-4 to TRBJ2-3; the match to TRBD2 covers 11 bases. The CDR3 sequence is 16 residues long. V shed 7 bases, J shed 5 bases, and the junction held 11 bases outside the gene matches. Here the CDR3 DNA reads TGTGCCAGCAAACCGGGACTAGCGGCCCGGGGAGATACGCAGTATTTT. Its translation is CASKPGLAARGDTQYF.

CDR3 amino acids: CATRGGGGAYEQYF. The CDR3 region has the DNA TGTGCCACGAGGGGGGGAGGTGGGGCCTACGAGCAGTACTTC. The chain carries TRBV12-3 or TRBV12-4 and TRBJ2-7, with a possible D match to TRBD2 (7 bases). Trimming shortened V by 10 bases and J by 2 bases, and 18 bases separated the two germline ends. CDR3 length: 14 amino acids.

This clonotype appeared a few times. Here the CDR3 DNA reads TGTGCCAGCAAACCTAGCGTCGCCTACGAGCAGTACTTC. Its protein is CASKPSVAYEQYF. V usage is TRBV27 and J usage is TRBJ2-7; tentative D call: TRBD2 (6 bases). There are 13 residues in the CDR3. Germline V gene sequence: CDR1 MNHEY, CDR2 SMNVEV (reference sequence). V was cut by 7 bases and J by 2 bases, with 12 bases left in between.